The 3 T cell receptor beta chains in this list originate from one sample, sequenced in a study of brain T cells in children with intractable seizures. Some clones are missing from TCRdb's copy, which holds only in-frame ones; the method was immunoSEQ multiplex PCR. Of a few hundred thousand clones detected, 93% appear once; the ten largest clones hold 4.5% to 7%. The time point is: blood from clinic visit 5 months post-surgery; TSC patient then seizure free. The specimen comprised peripheral blood, sampled 4 to 6 months after surgery. The receptors come from a boy under two years old with tuberous sclerosis and intractable seizures.

V gene TRBV13 combines with J gene TRBJ1-4, with TRBD1 matching over 9 bases. Trimming at V came to 1 base and at J to 7 bases, leaving 7 bases not matched to a gene. CDR3 length: 16 residues. In germline, CDR1 is PRHDT, CDR2 FYEKMQ (reference sequence). The chain's CDR3 is CASSLVGQGRGEKLFF. As DNA, the CDR3 is TGTGCCAGCAGCTTAGTGGGACAGGGTCGGGGTGAAAAACTGTTTTTT.

V is TRBV7-9 and J is TRBJ2-3, with 12 bases lining up with TRBD2. The CDR3 covers 16 residues. CDR1 and CDR2 from the germline V gene are SEHNR and FQNEAQ (reference sequence). J was trimmed by 4 bases and V by 3 bases; bases with no gene match: 5. The CDR3 loop is CASSFTTSGGSDTQYF. CDR3 in DNA: TGTGCCAGCAGCTTTACGACTAGCGGGGGCTCAGATACGCAGTATTTT. Using reference TRBV7-9 and TRBJ2-3 for the parts outside the CDR3, the full variable domain is DTGVSQNPRHKITKRGQNVTFRCDPISEHNRLYWYRQTLGQGPEFLTYFQNEAQLEKSRLLSDRFSAERPKGSFSTLEIQRTEQGDSAMYLCASSFTTSGGSDTQYFGPGTRLTVL.

This clone was found once. V and J are TRBV5-6 and TRBJ2-2; 8 nucleotides agree with TRBD2. After removal of 0 bases from V and 6 bases from J, the junction contained 4 bases not matched to a gene. The V gene's germline CDR1 is SGHDT and CDR2 YYEEEE. The CDR3 length is 15 residues. The CDR3 is CASSLAPGGAGELFF. The CDR3 DNA is TGTGCCAGCAGCTTGGCCCCGGGAGGGGCCGGGGAGCTGTTTTTT.